The rows below give T cell receptor beta chains drawn from one sample of a study of regulatory T cells in long-lasting Graves disease. TCRdb reanalysed the multiplex PCR reads using MiXCR and keeps one entry per CDR3 protein. The sample gives around 500,000 distinct CDR3 sequences, around an eighth of which show up once; approximately 9.3% is in the top ten. These data are also associated with another study on T cells in Graves' hyperthyroidism and ophthalmopathy.

Sequenced material: peripheral blood mononuclear cells (PBMCs), taken at new diagnosis, from a patient treated with antithyroid drugs. Receptors were obtained from a man younger than 40 with Graves disease. CDR3s leave out the opening cysteine and the closing phenylalanine or tryptophan. Clone size appears in some rows only: once, few, many, or a class for an expanded clone.

J,length,size,V,CDR3
TRBJ2-7,11,.,TRBV20-1,SARETGTYEQY
TRBJ1-2,12,few,TRBV11-2,ASSLGVPSGGYT
TRBJ2-5,11,many,TRBV12-3/TRBV12-4,ASSFGQLETQY
TRBJ1-2,11,many,TRBV6-5,ASSYGAVYGYT
TRBJ2-2,14,.,TRBV3-1,ASSQVEQGRTGELF
TRBJ2-3,14,many,TRBV7-2,ASSGTSGRWTDTQY
TRBJ2-1,15,many,TRBV7-9,ASSPPEREGLYNEQF
TRBJ2-7,12,many,TRBV3-1,ASSQGHRAYEQY
TRBJ2-7,13,.,TRBV18,ASSPPSLPGLEQY
TRBJ2-1,13,many,TRBV9,ASSSGGVTARGQF
TRBJ2-3,16,many,TRBV5-1,ASSNSGTSGLHTDTQY
TRBJ2-3,13,few,TRBV19,ASSMGATSRDTQY
TRBJ2-3,16,many,TRBV29-1,SVEREWGRVFRTDTQY
TRBJ1-2,10,many,TRBV27,ASSSGQSGYT
TRBJ2-2,10,many,TRBV7-9,ASSLLNGELF
TRBJ2-3,14,many,TRBV6-1,ASSEAPAASTDTQY
TRBJ2-7,11,.,TRBV20-1,SGGLAGTGEQY
TRBJ2-2,14,few,TRBV11-3,ASSSTWGGSSGELF
TRBJ2-7,13,few,TRBV5-1,ASRPGQGPSYEQY
TRBJ2-7,10,many,TRBV29-1,SARDRGREQY
TRBJ2-2,14,few,TRBV11-2,ASILAGGPLTGELF
TRBJ2-3,11,many,TRBV27,ASSGFWTDTQY
TRBJ1-1,11,few,TRBV30,AWSVGVNTEAF
TRBJ2-1,12,many,TRBV7-9,ASAWGTVDNEQF
TRBJ2-3,13,many,TRBV12-3/TRBV12-4,ASSSPGTSEFTQY
TRBJ1-1,14,.,TRBV4-1,ASSQYPPLVNTEAF
TRBJ1-5,17,few,TRBV4-1,ASSHPGTGGIRSNQPQH
TRBJ2-5,14,many,TRBV18,ASSPAGLAGEETQY
TRBJ2-2,13,.,TRBV28,ASSPDRPNTGELF
TRBJ2-7,13,.,TRBV29-1,SVDLPGLGPYEQY
TRBJ1-2,12,few,TRBV5-4,ASSRPGSNYGYT
TRBJ2-3,12,few,TRBV11-1,ASSLETDTDTQY
TRBJ2-7,12,few,TRBV5-8,ASSQITGGYEQY
TRBJ1-5,11,many,TRBV12-3/TRBV12-4,ASSLSRNQPQH
TRBJ2-3,13,many,TRBV20-1,SARGGTGDLDTQY
TRBJ2-5,12,.,TRBV29-1,SVVVQGHQETQY
TRBJ1-3,12,.,TRBV30,AWSVLEGLGTIY
TRBJ2-1,11,few,TRBV10-3,AISERERGGGF
TRBJ2-7,11,few,TRBV30,AWRKGPGHEQY
TRBJ2-7,13,many,TRBV5-1,ASSWDGTTLYEQY
TRBJ2-5,12,few,TRBV7-3,ASSPGTGAETQY